The 14 T cell receptor beta chains below were found in one sample sequenced in a study of vaccination and CD4 T cells after COVID-19. The Oncomine TCR Beta short-read assay was applied to DNA of cultured CD4+ T cells. TCRdb redid the calling of the PCR reads with MiXCR, one entry per CDR3 protein. Of 15,000 to 20,000 distinct CDR3 sequences listed, around 45% are singletons. These receptors lack a known antigen. Sample treatment: approximately nine-day PBMC culture with coronavirus spike peptide pools or control peptides (ViraFEST assay). This material consisted of CD4+ T cells from blood, cultured in vitro, taken before SARS-CoV-2 vaccination. Receptors were obtained from a human donor who received a COVID-19 vaccine.

This clonotype was detected only a few times. V and J are TRBV11-3 and TRBJ2-5, with 14 bases fitting TRBD2. The V and J ends lost 8 bases and 5 bases, in that order; junction bases with no gene match: 1. Germline CDR1 and CDR2: SGHNT and YENEEA. The length of the CDR3 is 13 residues. CDR3 protein: CASGTSGGETQYF. CDR3 DNA: TGTGCCAGCGGGACTAGCGGGGGCGAGACCCAGTACTTC.

This clonotype was seen a handful of times. The V call is TRBV7-8, the J call TRBJ1-2; 8 bases are a match to TRBD1. The length of the CDR3 is 14 residues. V was clipped by 3 bases and J by 4 bases; unmatched bases: 4. Germline V gives CDR1 SGHVS, CDR2 FQNEAQ. The CDR3: CASSFSGTGYGYTF. The CDR3, as DNA: TGTGCCAGCAGCTTTTCCGGGACAGGCTATGGCTACACCTTC.

V and J are TRBV11-2 and TRBJ2-3; the D gene is possibly TRBD2 (5 bases). This CDR3 has 17 amino acids. Germline lookup yields CDR1 SGHAT and CDR2 FQNNGV. The V gene lost 3 bases and the J gene lost 4 bases, with 20 bases spanning the gap. CDR3 sequence (DNA): TGTGCCAGCAGCTTGGTACGGGCAGGACTCGGCCCAGATACGCAGTATTTT. It is translated as CASSLVRAGLGPDTQYF.

This rearrangement joins TRBV5-6 to TRBJ2-7, with no clear D. The CDR3 consists of 11 residues. Trimming pared 2 bases from V and 3 bases from J, leaving 3 bases between. Germline V CDR1 and CDR2: SGHDT, YYEEEE. The CDR3, as DNA: TGTGCCAGCAGCTTAAACTACGAGCAGTACTTC. Translating it yields CASSLNYEQYF.

The gene calls are TRBV20-1 and TRBJ2-7; weak D call: TRBD2 (5 bases). V lost 1 base and J 5 bases, leaving 15 bases between the germline ends. Germline CDR1 and CDR2: DFQATT and SNEGSKA (reference sequence). The CDR3 runs to 14 residues. The CDR3 bases are TGCAGTGCTAGAGCCGGGAACGGTCGGGACGAGCAGTACTTC. Protein: CSARAGNGRDEQYF.

The rearrangement uses TRBV7-9 and TRBJ2-7, with D perhaps assigned TRBD1 or TRBD2 (6 bases each). Germline CDR1 is SEHNR and CDR2 is FQNEAQ (reference sequence). This CDR3 region has 18 residues. V shed 5 bases and J shed 1 base, with 24 bases lying between them. The CDR3 bases are TGTGCCAGCAGCCCACCGCCGAGGGGGGTCGGGAGTTCCTACGAGCAGTACTTC. Translation: CASSPPPRGVGSSYEQYF.

This clonotype was counted a few times. The chain links TRBV7-8 to TRBJ1-2; 7 bases map to TRBD1. The CDR3 spans 17 residues. The germline V gene encodes CDR1 SGHVS and CDR2 FQNEAQ. V dropped 4 bases and J dropped 4; count of bases not matched to a gene: 15. The CDR3 here is CASSSQPQGTEGYGYTF. The CDR3 DNA sequence: TGTGCCAGCAGCTCTCAACCGCAAGGGACAGAGGGCTATGGCTACACCTTC. Drawing the rest from reference TRBV7-8 and TRBJ1-2, the complete variable domain is GAGVSQSPRYKVAKRGQDVALRCDPISGHVSLFWYQQALGQGPEFLTYFQNEAQLDKSGLPSDRFFAERPEGSVSTLKIQRTQQEDSAVYLCASSSQPQGTEGYGYTFGSGTRLTVV.

The chain couples TRBV12-3 or TRBV12-4 to TRBJ2-4; 7 nucleotides line up with TRBD2. CDR3 length: 13 amino acids. V lost 1 base and J lost 6; bases outside the gene matches: 0. The CDR3 DNA sequence: TGTGCCAGCAGTTTAGGGGGGGGAAACATTCAGTACTTC. Protein: CASSLGGGNIQYF.

The chain links TRBV2 to TRBJ1-2, with D possibly being TRBD1 (5 bases). This CDR3 comprises 14 residues. Trimming removed 10 bases from V and 1 base from J, with 16 bases in between. CDR1 and CDR2 from the germline V gene are SNHLY and FYNNEI. CDR3 protein: CAIEPGRNNYGYTF. CDR3 nucleotides: TGTGCCATAGAACCGGGACGGAATAACTATGGCTACACCTTC. Variable domain in full (rest from reference TRBV2 and TRBJ1-2): EPEVTQTPSHQVTQMGQEVILRCVPISNHLYFYWYRQILGQKVEFLVSFYNNEISEKSEIFDDQFSVERPDGSNFTLKIRSTKLEDSAMYFCAIEPGRNNYGYTFGSGTRLTVV.

This clonotype has only a few counts. V usage is TRBV7-3 and J usage is TRBJ1-1; TRBD1 matches 8 bases. V lost 5 bases, J lost 1 base, and 3 bases stayed unmatched. This CDR3 is built from 14 residues. Germline CDR1 SGHTA, CDR2 FQGTGA. The CDR3 spells CASSETGENTEAFF. In nucleotides, the CDR3 is TGTGCCAGCAGCGAGACAGGGGAGAACACTGAAGCTTTCTTT.

There are a few counts of this clonotype. The chain links TRBV7-3 to TRBJ1-1; 9 nucleotides agree with TRBD1. The germline CDR1 and CDR2 sequences are SGHTA and FQGTGA. The trim removed 5 bases at V and 6 bases at J, leaving 7 bases unmatched. The CDR3 contains 14 residues. The chain's CDR3 is CASSQGQGWAEAFF. The CDR3 nucleotides are TGTGCCAGCAGCCAGGGACAGGGATGGGCTGAAGCTTTCTTT.

The rearrangement links TRBV5-4 to TRBJ1-1, with TRBD1 as a possible D gene (5 bases). Germline CDR1 reads SGHNT; CDR2 reads YYREEE (reference sequence). CDR3 length equals 12 residues. The germline V and J ends were trimmed by 2 bases and 7 bases, with 9 bases remaining between them. CDR3 nucleotide sequence: TGTGCCAGCAGCTTAAGGACAAGTGAAGCTTTCTTT. Its translation is CASSLRTSEAFF.

This clonotype was picked up a small number of times. The chain uses TRBV6-1 and TRBJ1-6; 10 nucleotides agree with TRBD1. J was trimmed by 7 bases and V by 6 bases; bases with no gene match: 3. CDR3 length: 14 amino acids. CDR1 is MNHNS, CDR2 SASEGT, per germline. The CDR3 nucleotides read TGTGCCAGCAGGGTGGGACAGGGGAATTCACCCCTCCACTTT. This gives the protein CASRVGQGNSPLHF.

The V and J genes are TRBV7-2 and TRBJ1-2; no clear D gene. V was clipped by 5 bases and J by 0 bases, with 7 bases between them. CDR1 and CDR2 from the germline V gene are SGHTA and FQGNSA. This CDR3 is 13 amino acids long. DNA for the CDR3: TGTGCCAGCAGCCACACAGCTAACTATGGCTACACCTTC. The encoded protein is CASSHTANYGYTF.